This T cell receptor (beta chain) appears in the sequencing data of a study of shared clonotypes between healthy human individuals. This CDR3 comprises 15 residues. V was pared by 1 base and J by 11 bases, with 10 bases of the junction left unmatched. Germline CDR1 reads SGHTA; CDR2 reads FQGNSA. In replicate PCRs of sorted subsets, roughly 200 ng DNA, about 30,000 T cell genomes, was used. Some clones are missing from TCRdb's copy, which holds only in-frame ones; the method was immunoSEQ multiplex PCR. Altogether about 1.1 million clones are present, about 80% being singletons, with the ten largest covering more than 0.85%. Donors comprised only Caucasian adults living in Nashville, Tennessee.

The sequencing sample was made of memory CD4+ T cells from PBMCs. The subset is: CD45RA-negative fraction. This sequence originates from a man between 18 and 35 years old in good health. Some clones in this sample may be carry-over from other donors' samples. This chain links TRBV7-2 with TRBJ1-1, with 10 bases identical to TRBD1. As DNA, the CDR3 is TGTGCCAGCAGCTTAGACCCGGGACAGGGGACTCGGGCTTTCTTT. Translating gives CASSLDPGQGTRAFF.